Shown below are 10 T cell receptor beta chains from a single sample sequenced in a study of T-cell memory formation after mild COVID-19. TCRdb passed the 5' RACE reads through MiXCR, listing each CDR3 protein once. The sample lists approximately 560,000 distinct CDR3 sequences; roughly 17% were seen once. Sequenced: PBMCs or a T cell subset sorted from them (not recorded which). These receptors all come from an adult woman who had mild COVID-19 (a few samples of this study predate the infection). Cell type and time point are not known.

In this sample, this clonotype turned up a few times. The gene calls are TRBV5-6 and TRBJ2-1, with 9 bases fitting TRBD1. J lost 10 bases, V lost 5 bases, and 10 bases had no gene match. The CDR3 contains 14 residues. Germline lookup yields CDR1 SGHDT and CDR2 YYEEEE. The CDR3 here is CASRAPGQGFEQFF. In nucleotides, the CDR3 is TGTGCCAGCAGGGCGCCGGGACAGGGATTCGAGCAGTTCTTC.

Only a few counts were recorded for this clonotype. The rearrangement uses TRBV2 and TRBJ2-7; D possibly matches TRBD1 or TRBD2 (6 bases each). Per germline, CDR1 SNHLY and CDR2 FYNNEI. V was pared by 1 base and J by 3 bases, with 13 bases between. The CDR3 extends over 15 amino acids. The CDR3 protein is CASSEGGGGNYEQYF. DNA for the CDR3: TGTGCCAGCAGTGAAGGCGGAGGGGGAAACTACGAGCAGTACTTC.

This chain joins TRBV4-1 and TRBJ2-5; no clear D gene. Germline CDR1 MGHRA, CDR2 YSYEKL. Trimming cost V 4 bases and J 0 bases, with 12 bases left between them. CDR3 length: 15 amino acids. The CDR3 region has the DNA TGCGCCAGCAGCCGCAACCTAGATAACCAAGAGACCCAGTACTTC. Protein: CASSRNLDNQETQYF.

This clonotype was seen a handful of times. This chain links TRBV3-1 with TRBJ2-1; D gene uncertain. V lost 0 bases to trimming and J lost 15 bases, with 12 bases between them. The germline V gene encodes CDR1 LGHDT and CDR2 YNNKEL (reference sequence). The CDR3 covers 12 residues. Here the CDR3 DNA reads TGTGCCAGCAGCCAAGAAGGCTCAAGGCGGTTCTTC. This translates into CASSQEGSRRFF.

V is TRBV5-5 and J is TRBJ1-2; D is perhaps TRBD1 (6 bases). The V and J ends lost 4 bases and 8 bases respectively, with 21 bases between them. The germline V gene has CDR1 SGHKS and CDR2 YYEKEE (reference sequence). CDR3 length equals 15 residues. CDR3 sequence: CASSRAPRGPRGYTF. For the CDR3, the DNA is TGTGCCAGCAGCCGAGCGCCCAGGGGCCCGAGGGGCTACACCTTC.

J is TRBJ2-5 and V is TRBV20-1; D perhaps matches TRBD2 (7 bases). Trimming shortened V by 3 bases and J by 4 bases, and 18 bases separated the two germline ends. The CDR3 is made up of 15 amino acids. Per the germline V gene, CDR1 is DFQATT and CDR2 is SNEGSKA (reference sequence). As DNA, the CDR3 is TGCAGTGCTAGCGGGGCGGGGGCCCGGGGAGAGACCCAGTACTTC. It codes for CSASGAGARGETQYF.

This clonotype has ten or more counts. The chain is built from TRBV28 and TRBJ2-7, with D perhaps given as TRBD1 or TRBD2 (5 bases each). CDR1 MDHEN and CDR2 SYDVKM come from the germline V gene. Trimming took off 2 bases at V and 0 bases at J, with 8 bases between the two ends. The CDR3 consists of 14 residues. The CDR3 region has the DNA TGTGCCAGCAGTTTAGGGGGAACCTCCTACGAGCAGTACTTC. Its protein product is CASSLGGTSYEQYF.

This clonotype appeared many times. The CDR3 loop reads CASSRLGLAGTDTQYF. The CDR3 DNA follows: TGTGCCAGCAGCCGGCTGGGACTAGCGGGCACAGATACGCAGTATTTT. The J gene is TRBJ2-3, the V gene TRBV3-1; TRBD2 aligns across 11 bases. CDR1 is LGHDT, CDR2 YNNKEL, per germline (reference sequence). After removal of 4 bases from V and 1 base from J, the junction contained 4 bases not matched to a gene. The CDR3 consists of 16 residues.

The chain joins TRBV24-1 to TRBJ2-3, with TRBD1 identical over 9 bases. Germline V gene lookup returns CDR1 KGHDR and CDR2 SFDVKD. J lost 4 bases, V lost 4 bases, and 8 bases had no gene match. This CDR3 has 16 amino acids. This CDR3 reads CATSEPGTGSPDTQYF. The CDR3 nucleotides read TGTGCCACCAGTGAACCCGGGACAGGGAGCCCAGATACGCAGTATTTT.

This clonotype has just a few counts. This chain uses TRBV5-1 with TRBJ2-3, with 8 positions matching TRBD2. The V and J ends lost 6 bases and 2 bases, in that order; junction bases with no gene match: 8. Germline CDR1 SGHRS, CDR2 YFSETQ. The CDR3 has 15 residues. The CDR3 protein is CASTPTSGYTDTQYF. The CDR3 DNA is TGCGCCAGCACTCCTACTAGCGGATACACAGATACGCAGTATTTT.